The clone carrying this T cell receptor (beta chain) was seen ten or more times. TCR beta CDR3 regions were amplified from RNA transcripts. First-round RT-PCR of the TCR CDR3 relied on the HTBI primer set. TCRdb reanalysed the multiplex PCR reads using MiXCR and keeps one entry per CDR3 protein. The data hold fewer than 250,000 distinct CDR3 sequences, with about 15% observed a single time. Participants, patients aged 18 to 65, had newly diagnosed hyperthyroidism with a duration under 2 months. This sample is drawn from a study of T cells in Graves' hyperthyroidism and ophthalmopathy. CDR3 length equals 16 residues. The V and J ends lost 4 bases and 3 bases, in that order; junction bases with no gene match: 4. Germline V gives CDR1 ENHRY, CDR2 SYGVKD.

The specimen was blood. The receptor was derived from a man aged 50 to 59 with Graves' hyperthyroidism. The chain joins TRBV10-3 to TRBJ2-3; 13 nucleotides agree with TRBD2. The CDR3 sequence is CAISGRTSGRTDTQYF. CDR3 sequence (DNA): TGTGCCATCAGTGGAAGGACTAGCGGGAGAACAGATACGCAGTATTTT.